Below are 11 T cell receptor beta chains sequenced from a single sample in a study of T cell clusters in autoimmune cytopenias (dated by TCRdb to between 2018 and 2021). Sequenced on an Illumina MiSeq. Multiplex PCR with a touch-down protocol amplified TRB rearrangements, with the TRB-A and TRB-B primer pools combined in a single tube. TCRdb reprocessed the reads; each CDR3 protein sequence makes one entry, and DNA is unavailable. This sample's table lists under 14,000 distinct CDR3 sequences. Of the sample, roughly 33% is held by the ten largest clones. TRB amplification used about 230 ng of peripheral blood genomic DNA, 41,000 or so genome equivalents, per sample. This sample also belongs to another study, concerning T cell repertoires in aging, cancer and after chemotherapy.

Input material: peripheral blood. The receptors derive from a human donor in good health.

The rearrangement joins TRBV6-5 to TRBJ2-3; TCRdb outputs TRBD1, but without DNA this stays unchecked. CDR1 is MNHEY, CDR2 SVGAGI, per germline. This CDR3 is 17 amino acids long. The CDR3 loop reads CASSFNRGRQVTDTQYF.

The chain combines TRBV27 with TRBJ1-1; the D call of TRBD1 rests on TCRdb alone, since no DNA is present to check it. CDR1 MNHEY and CDR2 SMNVEV come from the germline V gene (reference sequence). The CDR3 has 17 amino acids. The CDR3 sequence is CASSPFVGEGKVTEAFF.

The J gene is TRBJ2-7, the V gene TRBV6-2 or TRBV6-3. There are 13 residues in the CDR3. Germline loops: CDR1 MNHEY, CDR2 SVGEGT. CDR3: CASSSVTFYEQYF.

The chain couples TRBV12-3 or TRBV12-4 to TRBJ2-2. The CDR3 is made up of 14 amino acids. The CDR3 loop is CASSLGGSTGELFF.

This chain links TRBV18 with TRBJ1-1; TCRdb reports TRBD1, a call that lacks DNA to check it against. The germline CDR1 and CDR2 sequences are KGHSH and LQKENI. The CDR3 has 15 amino acids. The CDR3 sequence: CASSPPVFPGTQAFF.

The rearrangement joins TRBV5-6 to TRBJ1-1. The CDR3 totals 15 residues. Germline V gene lookup returns CDR1 SGHDT and CDR2 YYEEEE. The CDR3 loop is CASSLAYPRAPEAFF.

CDR3 residues: CASFRGQKNTEAFF. The chain links TRBV13 to TRBJ1-1. CDR1 and CDR2 (germline): PRHDT, FYEKMQ (reference sequence). This CDR3 spans 14 amino acids.

The chain is built from TRBV19 and TRBJ1-3; checking the TCRdb D call of TRBD1 is not possible without DNA. This CDR3 is built from 14 residues. Germline V gives CDR1 LNHDA, CDR2 SQIVND (reference sequence). CDR3 residues: CASAQGHSGNTIYF.

The rearrangement joins TRBV6-1 to TRBJ2-3; no DNA is available, so the TRBD1 call from TCRdb remains unchecked. Looked up from germline, CDR1 is MNHNS and CDR2 is SASEGT. This CDR3 comprises 14 residues. The CDR3 is CASSEDGQGVTQYF.

The genes are TRBV6-5 and TRBJ2-1; TCRdb indicates TRBD1, and absent DNA this call remains unverified. The CDR3 spans 15 residues. Germline assignment: CDR1 MNHEY and CDR2 SVGAGI. CDR3: CASSYPAQGHNEQFF.

J is TRBJ2-3 and V is TRBV5-4; TCRdb returns TRBD2, unconfirmable since there is no DNA. The CDR3 sequence is 15 residues long. Germline CDR1 and CDR2: SGHNT and YYREEE (reference sequence). This CDR3 is CASSQIAGGQNTQYF.